A single sample gave rise to the 31 T cell receptor beta chains below, sequenced in a study of T cell responses to AZD1222 COVID-19 vaccine. Repertoires were generated with immunoSEQ multiplex PCR, while TCRdb's copy carries only in-frame clones and drops some. Among roughly 93,000 clones listed, approximately 87% were seen once. The sequences come from peripheral blood, collected on day 0 of AZD1222 vaccination. These receptors all come from an adult in good health.

The CDR3 sequence: CASSLPGELFF. CDR3 bases: TGTGCCAGCAGTTTACCCGGGGAGCTGTTTTTT. The chain is built from TRBV12-3 or TRBV12-4 and TRBJ2-2; no firm D call. Trimming removed 2 bases from V and 6 bases from J, with 1 base in between. CDR3 length: 11 residues.

The chain joins TRBV5-1 to TRBJ1-1, with TRBD1 as a possible D gene (5 bases). Looked up from germline, CDR1 is SGHRS and CDR2 is YFSETQ. Trimming pared 2 bases from V and 3 bases from J, leaving 11 bases between. This CDR3 has 14 residues. In nucleotides, the CDR3 is TGCGCCAGCAGCTTAGCAGGGTCGTACACTGAAGCTTTCTTT. Translated: CASSLAGSYTEAFF.

The chain joins TRBV7-9 to TRBJ1-6; a weak D match, TRBD1 (6 bases). Trimming took off 3 bases at V and 7 bases at J, with 10 bases between the two ends. CDR1 is SEHNR, CDR2 FQNEAQ, per germline (reference sequence). The CDR3 runs to 14 residues. The CDR3 DNA reads TGTGCCAGCAGCTTTGGGGGCGAGAATTCACCCCTCCACTTT. The encoded protein is CASSFGGENSPLHF.

V is TRBV5-1 and J is TRBJ2-7, with D tentatively TRBD1 or TRBD2 (6 bases each). Germline assignment: CDR1 SGHRS and CDR2 YFSETQ. The CDR3 loop spans 15 amino acids. V was shortened by 4 bases and J by 7 bases, with 21 bases between the two germline ends. The CDR3 protein is CASSLNLGGGGEQYF. As DNA, the CDR3 is TGCGCCAGCAGCCTCAACCTCGGTGGAGGGGGAGAGCAGTACTTC.

The CDR3 loop is CASRTTGGDYGYTF. CDR3 DNA sequence: TGTGCCAGCAGGACGACAGGGGGCGACTATGGCTACACCTTC. The chain uses TRBV6-5 and TRBJ1-2, with TRBD1 matching 10 bases. Germline-derived CDR1 and CDR2 are MNHEY and SVGAGI. The CDR3 runs 14 residues. J lost 3 bases, V lost 6 bases, and 4 bases had no gene match.

The CDR3 DNA is TGTGCCAGCAGCGTATATTCTAGCAAAGGGGAGCTGTTTTTT. Protein product: CASSVYSSKGELFF. The chain links TRBV9 to TRBJ2-2, with a possible D match to TRBD2 (5 bases). Germline CDR1 reads SGDLS; CDR2 reads YYNGEE. This CDR3 spans 14 amino acids. V lost 1 base to trimming and J lost 8 bases, with 12 bases between them. The complete variable domain, with remaining parts taken from reference TRBV9 and TRBJ2-2, reads DSGVTQTPKHLITATGQRVTLRCSPRSGDLSVYWYQQSLDQGLQFLIQYYNGEERAKGNILERFSAQQFPDLHSELNLSSLELGDSALYFCASSVYSSKGELFFGEGSRLTVL.

The chain is built from TRBV23-1 and TRBJ2-7; TRBD1 agrees at 10 bases. TRBV23-1 falls under the ORF class, with uncertain function. V shed 0 bases, J shed 6 bases, and the junction held 20 bases outside the gene matches. The CDR3 has 20 amino acids. The CDR3 DNA reads TGCGCCAGCAGTCAATCAGGTTCCTGGGACAGGGGCTTCCGACCCCTCGAGCAGTACTTC. It translates to CASSQSGSWDRGFRPLEQYF.

This clone came up once. The rearrangement links TRBV5-4 to TRBJ2-5; TRBD1 aligns across 8 bases. Germline V gives CDR1 SGHNT, CDR2 YYREEE (reference sequence). The J segment lost 1 base and the V segment lost 4 bases, leaving 0 bases of the junction unmatched. The length of the CDR3 is 13 residues. As DNA, the CDR3 is TGTGCCAGCAGCGGACAGGGCCAAGAGACCCAGTACTTC. Its protein product is CASSGQGQETQYF.

The chain combines TRBV5-1 with TRBJ2-7, with 10 nucleotides matching TRBD2. This CDR3 is 14 amino acids long. CDR1 SGHRS and CDR2 YFSETQ come from the germline V gene. J gave up 5 bases and V 1 base, and 3 bases lay outside the gene matches. CDR3 bases: TGCGCCAGCAGCTTGAGAGCGGGAGGGAACGAGCAGTACTTC. It translates to CASSLRAGGNEQYF.

This rearrangement joins TRBV18 to TRBJ1-5; D may be TRBD1 (5 bases). Trimming shortened V by 2 bases and J by 0 bases, and 17 bases separated the two germline ends. This CDR3 has 18 residues. In germline, CDR1 is KGHSH, CDR2 LQKENI. DNA of the CDR3: TGTGCCAGCTCACCAGGGGCAGGGAGAGACAATAGCAATCAGCCCCAGCATTTT. Translating gives CASSPGAGRDNSNQPQHF.

This CDR3 is CASSLGSNMQYF. As DNA, the CDR3 is TGTGCCAGCAGCTTAGGGTCGAATATGCAGTACTTC. This chain joins TRBV7-2 and TRBJ2-7; D ambiguous. The CDR3 runs to 12 residues. Trimming took off 1 base at V and 9 bases at J, with 10 bases between the two ends. Germline V gene data show CDR1 as SGHTA and CDR2 as FQGNSA.

This chain connects TRBV6-6 to TRBJ2-7; 10 bases are a match to TRBD1. The CDR3 covers 14 residues. Trimming removed 6 bases from V and 2 bases from J; junction bases left unmatched: 4. Germline lookup yields CDR1 MNHNY and CDR2 SVGAGI (reference sequence). The CDR3 spells CASSKTGGPYEQYF. In nucleotides, the CDR3 is TGTGCCAGCAGCAAGACAGGGGGCCCCTACGAGCAGTACTTC.

To note about this clone: This same CDR3 is encoded by further DNA sequences in the sample. The CDR3: CASSPPGSYEQYF. CDR3 DNA: TGTGCCAGCTCACCACCAGGGTCCTACGAGCAGTACTTC. The chain carries TRBV18 and TRBJ2-7; D is undetermined. CDR1 KGHSH and CDR2 LQKENI come from the germline V gene. The ends were cut back, 0 bases at V and 1 base at J, with 4 bases in the middle. The CDR3 sequence is 13 residues long.

The gene calls are TRBV9 and TRBJ2-1; tentatively, D is TRBD2 (5 bases). This CDR3 has 15 residues. Germline CDR1 and CDR2: SGDLS and YYNGEE. With 0 bases removed from V and 5 bases from J, the gap between germline ends came to 12 bases. CDR3 nucleotide sequence: TGTGCCAGCAGCGTAGGGGCGGGCCCCAACAATGAGCAGTTCTTC. Its translation: CASSVGAGPNNEQFF.

In its sample, this clone was seen once. The genes are TRBV7-8 and TRBJ1-2; D might be TRBD1 (5 bases). There are 13 residues in the CDR3. The V and J ends lost 5 bases and 4 bases respectively, with 11 bases between them. Germline lookup yields CDR1 SGHVS and CDR2 FQNEAQ. CDR3 sequence: CASSPRGLYGYTF. The CDR3 region has the DNA TGTGCCAGCAGCCCTAGGGGTCTCTATGGCTACACCTTC.

This chain links TRBV28 with TRBJ2-2; 12 bases agree with TRBD2. The CDR3 extends over 17 amino acids. Germline V gene data show CDR1 as MDHEN and CDR2 as SYDVKM. V lost 5 bases, J lost 5 bases, and 9 bases stayed unmatched. CDR3: CASSKRLAGVGTGELFF. In nucleotides, the CDR3 is TGTGCCAGCAGTAAAAGACTAGCGGGAGTTGGGACCGGGGAGCTGTTTTTT.

V usage is TRBV7-2 and J usage is TRBJ2-5; D is perhaps TRBD1 (6 bases). CDR1 and CDR2 (germline): SGHTA, FQGNSA. Trimming shortened V by 2 bases and J by 3 bases, and 13 bases separated the two germline ends. This CDR3 region has 15 residues. The CDR3 DNA reads as TGTGCCAGCAGCTTAAAACGATACAGGGAAGAGACCCAGTACTTC. This gives the protein CASSLKRYREETQYF. Filled out from reference TRBV7-2 and TRBJ2-5, the complete variable domain reads GAGVSQSPSNKVTEKGKDVELRCDPISGHTALYWYRQSLGQGLEFLIYFQGNSAPDKSGLPSDRFSAERTGGSVSTLTIQRTQQEDSAVYLCASSLKRYREETQYFGPGTRLLVL.

The chain carries TRBV28 and TRBJ2-7; 7 bases line up with TRBD1. The CDR3 runs 14 residues. The ends lost 6 bases at V and 4 bases at J; junction bases unmatched: 9. Per germline, CDR1 MDHEN and CDR2 SYDVKM. The CDR3 bases are TGTGCCAGCAGCGATCCGGGACAGATGTACGAGCAGTACTTC. As protein: CASSDPGQMYEQYF. Drawing the rest from reference TRBV28 and TRBJ2-7, the complete variable domain is DVKVTQSSRYLVKRTGEKVFLECVQDMDHENMFWYRQDPGLGLRLIYFSYDVKMKEKGDIPEGYSVSREKKERFSLILESASTNQTSMYLCASSDPGQMYEQYFGPGTRLTVT.

Only one count was recorded for this clone. This chain connects TRBV9 to TRBJ1-1, with D maybe TRBD1 (5 bases). CDR1 SGDLS and CDR2 YYNGEE come from the germline V gene. The CDR3 runs 14 residues. Trimming pared 3 bases from V and 7 bases from J, leaving 16 bases between. For the CDR3, the DNA is TGTGCCAGCAGCGAGGCCGGGACGGGGGGTGAAGCTTTCTTT. The encoded protein is CASSEAGTGGEAFF.

The chain is built from TRBV19 and TRBJ1-2; TRBD1 aligns across 8 bases. Per germline, CDR1 LNHDA and CDR2 SQIVND (reference sequence). The trim removed 5 bases at V and 7 bases at J, leaving 6 bases unmatched. The CDR3 is 13 residues long. CDR3 sequence: CASSLLTGAGYTF. CDR3 bases: TGTGCCAGTAGTCTCCTGACAGGGGCTGGCTACACCTTC. The full variable domain, in which reference TRBV19 and TRBJ1-2 provide the parts outside the CDR3, is DGGITQSPKYLFRKEGQNVTLSCEQNLNHDAMYWYRQDPGQGLRLIYYSQIVNDFQKGDIAEGYSVSREKKESFPLTVTSAQKNPTAFYLCASSLLTGAGYTFGSGTRLTVV.

The rearrangement joins TRBV7-2 to TRBJ1-1; D gene unclear. This CDR3 contains 14 residues. Trimming left V 1 base short and J 0 bases short, with 6 bases between. Looked up from germline, CDR1 is SGHTA and CDR2 is FQGNSA. DNA for the CDR3: TGTGCCAGCAGCTTAGACGCAATGAACACTGAAGCTTTCTTT. Protein sequence: CASSLDAMNTEAFF.

The V gene is TRBV6-2 or TRBV6-3, the J gene TRBJ1-1; D remains unclear. The V and J ends lost 2 bases and 8 bases respectively, with 12 bases between them. Germline CDR1 and CDR2: MNHEY and SVGEGT. This CDR3 region has 13 residues. CDR3 in amino acids: CASSYRGGVEAFF. The CDR3 DNA reads TGTGCCAGCAGTTACCGGGGTGGAGTGGAAGCTTTCTTT.

The rearrangement joins TRBV15 to TRBJ2-7, with D possibly matching TRBD1 (7 bases). The CDR3 sequence is 15 residues long. CDR1 is LNHNV, CDR2 YYDKDF, per germline (reference sequence). V lost 0 bases, J lost 4 bases, and 13 bases lay in between. The CDR3 DNA sequence: TGTGCCACCAGCAGAGATGCGGGACAGAGGTACGAGCAGTACTTC. Translation gives CATSRDAGQRYEQYF.

Only one count was recorded for this clone. The V call is TRBV30, the J call TRBJ1-6, with TRBD1 identical over 9 bases. Germline CDR1 and CDR2: GTSNPN and SVGIG (reference sequence). The CDR3 has 13 amino acids. V lost 7 bases, J lost 5 bases, and 3 bases stayed unmatched. Here the CDR3 reads CALTGGNNSPLHF. DNA for the CDR3: TGTGCCTTGACAGGGGGAAATAATTCACCCCTCCACTTT.

This chain connects TRBV28 to TRBJ2-7; 7 bases line up with TRBD1. The germline CDR1 and CDR2 sequences are MDHEN and SYDVKM. The J segment lost 3 bases and the V segment lost 10 bases, leaving 6 bases of the junction unmatched. This CDR3 comprises 12 residues. CDR3 region: CATHRGGYEQYF. The CDR3 DNA follows: TGTGCCACGCACAGGGGCGGCTACGAGCAGTACTTC.

This clone was counted between two and nine times. The J gene is TRBJ2-7, the V gene TRBV7-9, with D unresolved. Germline V gene data show CDR1 as SEHNR and CDR2 as FQNEAQ (reference sequence). The CDR3 spans 15 residues. Trimming cost V 5 bases and J 6 bases, with 20 bases left between them. The CDR3 spells CASSTKTARLFEQYF. As DNA, the CDR3 is TGTGCCAGCAGCACTAAAACGGCGCGGCTATTCGAGCAGTACTTC.

The J gene is TRBJ1-2, the V gene TRBV18; possibly TRBD1 for D (5 bases). The V gene's germline CDR1 is KGHSH and CDR2 LQKENI. This CDR3 has 15 amino acids. Between the trimmed V and J ends, which lost 3 bases and 2 bases, there was a span of 13 bases. The CDR3 region has the DNA TGTGCCAGCTCACCCCCGGCACAGGAAAACTATGGCTACACCTTC. Translation gives CASSPPAQENYGYTF.

The chain uses TRBV6-5 and TRBJ2-7, with D possibly called TRBD1 or TRBD2 (6 bases each). Trimming shortened V by 0 bases and J by 2 bases, and 11 bases separated the two germline ends. The CDR3 loop spans 15 amino acids. In germline, CDR1 is MNHEY, CDR2 SVGAGI. The CDR3: CASSYSGGQAYEQYF. The DNA of the CDR3 is TGTGCCAGCAGTTACTCCGGGGGCCAAGCCTACGAGCAGTACTTC.

The V call is TRBV6-5, the J call TRBJ1-2; 9 bases align to TRBD1. The J segment lost 4 bases and the V segment lost 0 bases, leaving 6 bases of the junction unmatched. Germline CDR1 is MNHEY and CDR2 is SVGAGI. The CDR3 extends over 16 amino acids. This chain's CDR3 is CASSYSGQGTFYGYTF. CDR3 DNA sequence: TGTGCCAGCAGTTACTCAGGACAGGGGACCTTCTATGGCTACACCTTC.

The J gene is TRBJ2-3, the V gene TRBV7-2; D unresolved. The CDR3 sequence is 14 residues long. V was trimmed by 0 bases and J by 9 bases, leaving 13 bases between them. The germline V gene encodes CDR1 SGHTA and CDR2 FQGNSA. This CDR3 is CASSLARDLGTQYF. CDR3 sequence (DNA): TGTGCCAGCAGCTTAGCGCGCGATTTGGGGACGCAGTATTTT.

This chain uses TRBV7-9 with TRBJ2-7; 7 bases line up with TRBD1. Losses at the gene ends were 1 base for V and 4 bases for J; bases not matched to a gene: 10. CDR3 length: 16 residues. Germline values: CDR1 SEHNR, CDR2 FQNEAQ (reference sequence). The DNA for the CDR3 is TGTGCCAGCAGCTTAGAGGCCAGGGGGTCAGTATACGAGCAGTACTTC. This encodes CASSLEARGSVYEQYF.